This T cell receptor (beta chain) was sequenced for a study of blood T cell repertoires in COVID-19. On the study more broadly: Samples taken during acute and convalescent COVID-19 were collected in the United States, Italy and Spain. Nucleic acid was either cDNA or gDNA, and it came from T cells, B-cell-depleted T cells, or PBMCs.

Study processing details: From reference gene primer amplification, estimates of nucleated cell counts were derived. Profiling relied on immunoSEQ multiplex PCR, and the TCRdb table lists in-frame clones only, not all of them. From that table come the V and J calls and clone size; the DNA was used to work out D and trimming. The sample contains about 230,000 clones, 65% to 90% of which appear only once. The V and J ends lost 6 bases and 3 bases respectively, with 14 bases between them. The CDR3 spans 14 residues. Germline V lookup: CDR1 MDHEN, CDR2 SYDVKM. This TCR derives from a woman in her 50s with acute or convalescent COVID-19. The sequencing input was peripheral blood. This chain joins TRBV28 and TRBJ1-1; D is unresolved. CDR3 nucleotides: TGTGCCAGCAGCCCGCCGAATGGAGACACTGAAGCTTTCTTT. This sequence encodes CASSPPNGDTEAFF.